Shown below are 16 T cell receptor beta chains from a single sample sequenced in a study of CD8 T cells in Susac syndrome. The authors reverse transcribed roughly 0.5 to 1 ug RNA with random hexamers. Using its own MiXCR run on the immunoSEQ multiplex PCR reads, TCRdb lists one record per CDR3 protein. The table shows 130,000 or so distinct CDR3 sequences, with 95% occurring only once. Sequenced material: CD4+ T cells from PBMCs. The receptor set was obtained from a human donor with multiple sclerosis.

This chain uses TRBV27 with TRBJ2-4; no definite D call. Germline V gene data show CDR1 as MNHEY and CDR2 as SMNVEV (reference sequence). The CDR3 sequence is 13 residues long. The V and J ends lost 10 bases and 0 bases respectively, with 10 bases between them. This CDR3 reads CATQSLAKNIQYF. CDR3 sequence (DNA): TGTGCCACCCAGAGCCTAGCCAAAAACATTCAGTACTTC.

The CDR3: CASSPRSSGGYGYTF. Written as DNA, the CDR3 is TGTGCCAGCAGCCCCCGGTCCAGCGGGGGCTATGGCTACACCTTC. The chain joins TRBV9 to TRBJ1-2; D may be TRBD1 (5 bases). The CDR3 has 15 residues. Between the trimmed V and J ends, which lost 4 bases and 4 bases, there was a span of 17 bases. CDR1 and CDR2 from the germline V gene are SGDLS and YYNGEE.

The CDR3 here is CSARAAGGSKNIQYF. CDR3 coding DNA: TGCAGTGCTAGAGCAGCGGGAGGATCCAAAAACATTCAGTACTTC. The chain joins TRBV20-1 to TRBJ2-4; 9 bases map to TRBD2. Germline V lookup: CDR1 DFQATT, CDR2 SNEGSKA (reference sequence). There are 15 residues in the CDR3. With V trimmed by 1 base and J by 2 bases, 3 bases remained unmatched.

The chain links TRBV6-6 to TRBJ2-7; D is unclear. Germline CDR1 and CDR2: MNHNY and SVGAGI (reference sequence). The CDR3 spans 13 residues. V was pared by 4 bases and J by 4 bases, with 11 bases between. The CDR3 coding sequence is TGTGCCAGCAGTTTCCCGCTCAATTACGAGCAGTACTTC. This encodes CASSFPLNYEQYF.

The rearrangement links TRBV28 to TRBJ1-2; perhaps TRBD1 as D (6 bases). V was cut by 6 bases and J by 8 bases, with 13 bases left in between. There are 12 residues in the CDR3. Germline CDR1 MDHEN, CDR2 SYDVKM. DNA of the CDR3: TGTGCCAGCAGGACCACAGGGAGGGGCTACACCTTC. Translating it yields CASRTTGRGYTF.

The CDR3 reads CASSGDSYGYTF. The CDR3 DNA follows: TGTGCCAGCAGCGGGGACAGCTATGGCTACACCTTC. This sequence joins TRBV2 and TRBJ1-2, with 7 nucleotides matching TRBD1. The germline CDR1 and CDR2 sequences are SNHLY and FYNNEI. The trim removed 6 bases at V and 4 bases at J, leaving 2 bases unmatched. CDR3 length equals 12 residues.

CDR3 DNA sequence: TGTGCCAGTAGTATCAGCCCTCTACCCAACAATGAGCAGTTCTTC. Translating it yields CASSISPLPNNEQFF. The gene calls are TRBV19 and TRBJ2-1, with D hard to call. The CDR3 runs 15 residues. Germline V lookup: CDR1 LNHDA, CDR2 SQIVND (reference sequence). Trimming pared 3 bases from V and 5 bases from J, leaving 14 bases between.

V is TRBV2 and J is TRBJ1-5, with 7 bases identical to TRBD1. The CDR3 is made up of 14 amino acids. J lost 6 bases, V lost 3 bases, and 5 bases had no gene match. CDR1 SNHLY and CDR2 FYNNEI come from the germline V gene. CDR3 DNA: TGTGCCAGCAGTGACTTGACAGGGTTTCAGCCCCAGCATTTT. It codes for CASSDLTGFQPQHF. Supplemented by reference TRBV2 and TRBJ1-5, the full variable domain reads EPEVTQTPSHQVTQMGQEVILRCVPISNHLYFYWYRQILGQKVEFLVSFYNNEISEKSEIFDDQFSVERPDGSNFTLKIRSTKLEDSAMYFCASSDLTGFQPQHFGDGTRLSIL.

V gene TRBV12-3 or TRBV12-4 combines with J gene TRBJ2-5; D may match TRBD1 or TRBD2 (6 bases each). The ends were cut back, 2 bases at V and 5 bases at J, with 21 bases in the middle. The CDR3 loop spans 17 amino acids. The CDR3 bases are TGTGCCAGCAGTTTATTCCTTTGGGGGGCACCGGAGGAGACCCAGTACTTC. Protein sequence: CASSLFLWGAPEETQYF.

The genes are TRBV30 and TRBJ1-2, with TRBD1 matching 7 bases. J was trimmed by 4 bases and V by 1 base; bases with no gene match: 6. Germline CDR1 reads GTSNPN; CDR2 reads SVGIG (reference sequence). The CDR3 is made up of 14 amino acids. This CDR3 reads CAWSALTGPYGYTF. The CDR3 DNA follows: TGTGCCTGGAGTGCGCTGACAGGGCCCTATGGCTACACCTTC.

The table lists this clonotype with a count of one. The CDR3 sequence: CASSDSGSTDTQYF. The CDR3 nucleotides read TGTGCCAGCAGTGACTCGGGAAGCACAGATACGCAGTATTTT. The genes are TRBV3-1 and TRBJ2-3; D is possibly TRBD2 (5 bases). V dropped 6 bases and J dropped 0 bases, with 10 bases sitting between them. The germline V gene encodes CDR1 LGHDT and CDR2 YNNKEL (reference sequence). This CDR3 has 14 amino acids.

The J gene is TRBJ1-2, the V gene TRBV6-5; D is unresolved. Germline CDR1 reads MNHEY; CDR2 reads SVGAGI. The CDR3 is 15 amino acids. Between the trimmed V and J ends, which lost 6 bases and 4 bases, there was a span of 18 bases. CDR3 bases: TGTGCCAGCAGCCTCAGTTCGGTGGGGAGCTATGGCTACACCTTC. Its protein product is CASSLSSVGSYGYTF.

V usage is TRBV29-1 and J usage is TRBJ2-3, with 8 bases matching TRBD2. From germline, CDR1 is SQVTM and CDR2 ANQGSEA. V trimming: 6 bases; J trimming: 5 bases; junction bases outside the gene matches: 4. The CDR3 is 12 residues long. This CDR3 is CSVDTSGDTQYF. For the CDR3, the DNA is TGCAGCGTGGATACTAGCGGAGATACGCAGTATTTT.

The rearrangement joins TRBV28 to TRBJ2-2, with 10 bases that match TRBD2. This CDR3 spans 15 amino acids. Per the germline V gene, CDR1 is MDHEN and CDR2 is SYDVKM. V lost 6 bases and J lost 1; bases outside the gene matches: 2. The CDR3 is CASRSGGVNTGELFF. DNA for the CDR3: TGTGCCAGCAGGAGCGGGGGGGTGAACACCGGGGAGCTGTTTTTT. The entire variable domain, with the rest obtained from reference TRBV28 and TRBJ2-2, is as follows: DVKVTQSSRYLVKRTGEKVFLECVQDMDHENMFWYRQDPGLGLRLIYFSYDVKMKEKGDIPEGYSVSREKKERFSLILESASTNQTSMYLCASRSGGVNTGELFFGEGSRLTVL.

The chain couples TRBV20-1 to TRBJ1-6; no reliable D call. V lost 2 bases and J lost 9, with 11 bases in between. The CDR3 extends over 13 amino acids. Germline CDR1 is DFQATT and CDR2 is SNEGSKA (reference sequence). CDR3 loop: CSARYTSGSPLHF. The CDR3 region has the DNA TGCAGTGCTAGATATACGAGTGGTTCACCCCTCCACTTT.

V usage is TRBV3-1 and J usage is TRBJ2-7, with a possible D match to TRBD2 (5 bases). The CDR3 sequence is 12 residues long. Per germline, CDR1 LGHDT and CDR2 YNNKEL (reference sequence). V was pared by 1 base and J by 7 bases, with 8 bases between. CDR3 nucleotides: TGTGCCAGCAGCCAAGCGGGAAAGGAGCAGTACTTC. Translating it yields CASSQAGKEQYF.